A selection of T cell receptor beta chains follows, all from one sample in a study of blood T cell repertoires in COVID-19. TCRdb's table, derived via immunoSEQ multiplex PCR, lists solely in-frame clones and lacks some. The sample lists fewer than 350,000 clones, roughly nine tenths seen once, with 4.5% to 6.5% in the top ten. The specimen sequenced was PBMCs or T cells enriched from blood (not recorded which). All receptors come from a man in his sixties who had recovered from COVID-19. Each CDR3 is given with its conserved first and last residue. Each record gives: CDR3 DNA, CDR3 protein, J gene, V gene, clone size, D gene. The D gene is left open where the match is weak. Clone size is shown for a subset of rows, as once, few, many or a class of expanded clone.

cdr3_nt: TGTGCCAGCAGCACCGACAGGGGTGAGCAGTTCTTC; cdr3_aa: CASSTDRGEQFF; j_call: TRBJ2-1; v_call: TRBV2; clone_size: .; d_call: TRBD1
cdr3_nt: TGTGCCAGCTCACCGGGACAGGGCACCGGGGAGCTGTTTTTT; cdr3_aa: CASSPGQGTGELFF; j_call: TRBJ2-2; v_call: TRBV18; clone_size: .; d_call: TRBD1
cdr3_nt: TGTGCCAGCACCAGGACTAGCGGGGTTACCGGGGAGCTGTTTTTT; cdr3_aa: CASTRTSGVTGELFF; j_call: TRBJ2-2; v_call: TRBV5-4; clone_size: once; d_call: TRBD2
cdr3_nt: TGTGCCAGCTCACCGACTAGCGATCCAGATACGCAGTATTTT; cdr3_aa: CASSPTSDPDTQYF; j_call: TRBJ2-3; v_call: TRBV18; clone_size: once; d_call: TRBD2
cdr3_nt: TGTGCCAGCCAAAGAGTAGGGCTAGCGGCATCCACAGATACGCAGTATTTT; cdr3_aa: CASQRVGLAASTDTQYF; j_call: TRBJ2-3; v_call: TRBV18; clone_size: .; d_call: TRBD2
cdr3_nt: TGCGCCAGCAGCCCAGTGCTCAACTATGGCTACACCTTC; cdr3_aa: CASSPVLNYGYTF; j_call: TRBJ1-2; v_call: TRBV5-1; clone_size: .; d_call: .
cdr3_nt: TGTGCCAGCAGTCGACAGGGGGCGCGAACTAATGAAAAACTGTTTTTT; cdr3_aa: CASSRQGARTNEKLFF; j_call: TRBJ1-4; v_call: TRBV2; clone_size: .; d_call: TRBD1
cdr3_nt: TGCGCCAGCAGCGACGGACAGGGCATGAACACTGAAGCTTTCTTT; cdr3_aa: CASSDGQGMNTEAFF; j_call: TRBJ1-1; v_call: TRBV10-1; clone_size: .; d_call: TRBD1
cdr3_nt: TGTGCCAGCAGCTTAGAGCTCCCCCCCCTAGGGGTTGAAAAACTGTTTTTT; cdr3_aa: CASSLELPPLGVEKLFF; j_call: TRBJ1-4; v_call: TRBV5-5; clone_size: .; d_call: .
cdr3_nt: TGTGCCAGCAGCTTAGCGGGGGGCTACAATGAGCAGTTCTTC; cdr3_aa: CASSLAGGYNEQFF; j_call: TRBJ2-1; v_call: TRBV11-1; clone_size: .; d_call: .
cdr3_nt: TGTGCCAGCGGAATTGGGCTGGGGGGTGTTCGCAATCAGCCCCAGCATTTT; cdr3_aa: CASGIGLGGVRNQPQHF; j_call: TRBJ1-5; v_call: TRBV28; clone_size: .; d_call: .
cdr3_nt: TGTGCCAGCAGCTTCTGGGCCGCCAACACTGAAGCTTTCTTT; cdr3_aa: CASSFWAANTEAFF; j_call: TRBJ1-1; v_call: TRBV5-4; clone_size: .; d_call: .
cdr3_nt: TGTGCCACCAGTGACCCAACCGACAGAAACACTGAAGCTTTCTTT; cdr3_aa: CATSDPTDRNTEAFF; j_call: TRBJ1-1; v_call: TRBV24-1; clone_size: .; d_call: .
cdr3_nt: TGCGCCAGCAGCCCTGGGGGGGTGGGCCAAGAGACCCAGTACTTC; cdr3_aa: CASSPGGVGQETQYF; j_call: TRBJ2-5; v_call: TRBV5-1; clone_size: once; d_call: TRBD2
cdr3_nt: TGTGCCAGCAGTTGGACAGGGCCCAACAACTATGGCTACACCTTC; cdr3_aa: CASSWTGPNNYGYTF; j_call: TRBJ1-2; v_call: TRBV27; clone_size: .; d_call: TRBD1
cdr3_nt: TGCGCCAGCAGCTTTTGGATAGGGGACACCGGGGAGCTGTTTTTT; cdr3_aa: CASSFWIGDTGELFF; j_call: TRBJ2-2; v_call: TRBV5-1; clone_size: .; d_call: .
cdr3_nt: TGCGCCAGCAGCCAAGAAGGACAATATAATTCACCCCTCCACTTT; cdr3_aa: CASSQEGQYNSPLHF; j_call: TRBJ1-6; v_call: TRBV4-1; clone_size: .; d_call: .
cdr3_nt: TGTGCCACCAGGGCACGAAATAATTCACCCCTCCACTTT; cdr3_aa: CATRARNNSPLHF; j_call: TRBJ1-6; v_call: TRBV24-1; clone_size: few; d_call: .
cdr3_nt: TGTGCCAGCAGCTTAAATACTAGATCCGGGGAGCTGTTTTTT; cdr3_aa: CASSLNTRSGELFF; j_call: TRBJ2-2; v_call: TRBV7-9; clone_size: once; d_call: .
cdr3_nt: TGTGCCAGCAGCCCCGGGACAGGGGGCAGGGAGACCCAGTACTTC; cdr3_aa: CASSPGTGGRETQYF; j_call: TRBJ2-5; v_call: TRBV11-3; clone_size: .; d_call: TRBD1
cdr3_nt: TGTGCCAGCAGCCATCAGGGGGAGGTAGCCCTCCACTTT; cdr3_aa: CASSHQGEVALHF; j_call: TRBJ1-6; v_call: TRBV7-9; clone_size: few; d_call: TRBD1
cdr3_nt: TGTGCCAGCTCACCAAGAATCCTGGGGGGACATCAGCCCCAGCATTTT; cdr3_aa: CASSPRILGGHQPQHF; j_call: TRBJ1-5; v_call: TRBV18; clone_size: few; d_call: .
cdr3_nt: TGCGCCAGCAGACCCCGGGACAGGTCCTACGAGCAGTACTTC; cdr3_aa: CASRPRDRSYEQYF; j_call: TRBJ2-7; v_call: TRBV10-1; clone_size: few; d_call: TRBD1
cdr3_nt: TGTGCCAGTAGTCCCCCCACCCGGGGGGTGAAATTGAACACCGGGGAGCTGTTTTTT; cdr3_aa: CASSPPTRGVKLNTGELFF; j_call: TRBJ2-2; v_call: TRBV19; clone_size: .; d_call: TRBD2
cdr3_nt: TGTGCCGGGGCTAGCGGAAATGAGCAGTTCTTC; cdr3_aa: CAGASGNEQFF; j_call: TRBJ2-1; v_call: TRBV2; clone_size: .; d_call: TRBD2
cdr3_nt: TGCAGCGTTGGACAGGCCCTAGGGCAGCCCCAGCATTTT; cdr3_aa: CSVGQALGQPQHF; j_call: TRBJ1-5; v_call: TRBV29-1; clone_size: .; d_call: .